The 26 T cell receptor beta chains given below trace back to one sample, sequenced in a study of T cell responses to AZD1222 COVID-19 vaccine. Data came from immunoSEQ multiplex PCR; TCRdb stores just in-frame clones and leaves some out. Of about 160,000 clones in the sample, roughly 90% were seen once. Material: peripheral blood, obtained on day 0 of AZD1222 vaccination. These receptors originate from an adult in good health.

CDR3 coding DNA: TGCGCCAGCAGCCAAGTTTGGGGTTACGTGGACACTGAAGCTTTCTTT. Amino acid sequence: CASSQVWGYVDTEAFF. The rearrangement uses TRBV4-3 and TRBJ1-1, with D unresolved. V was shortened by 1 base and J by 3 bases, with 15 bases between the two germline ends. CDR1 is LGHNA and CDR2 is YSLEER in the germline V gene. There are 16 residues in the CDR3.

V gene TRBV5-5 combines with J gene TRBJ2-2, with 7 bases fitting TRBD1. Germline lookup yields CDR1 SGHKS and CDR2 YYEKEE (reference sequence). This CDR3 has 15 residues. Trimming cost V 5 bases and J 0 bases; bases outside gene matches: 4. The CDR3 protein is CASRTGPTNTGELFF. Written as DNA, the CDR3 is TGTGCCAGCAGGACAGGGCCGACGAACACCGGGGAGCTGTTTTTT.

The chain joins TRBV28 to TRBJ1-4, with 9 positions matching TRBD1. Germline CDR1 and CDR2: MDHEN and SYDVKM. The V and J ends lost 8 bases and 5 bases, in that order; junction bases with no gene match: 6. This CDR3 region has 14 residues. CDR3 sequence reads: CASLSGTGNEKLFF. The CDR3 nucleotides are TGTGCCAGCTTGTCGGGGACAGGGAATGAAAAACTGTTTTTT.

The CDR3 DNA reads TGTGCCAGCAGCTTCCATGCTGGCGAGCAGTACTTC. Translating it yields CASSFHAGEQYF. This chain uses TRBV7-8 with TRBJ2-7; no firm D call. Germline V lookup: CDR1 SGHVS, CDR2 FQNEAQ. The ends were cut back, 3 bases at V and 6 bases at J, with 9 bases in the middle. This CDR3 has 12 residues. Full variable domain (outside the CDR3, taken from reference TRBV7-8 and TRBJ2-7): GAGVSQSPRYKVAKRGQDVALRCDPISGHVSLFWYQQALGQGPEFLTYFQNEAQLDKSGLPSDRFFAERPEGSVSTLKIQRTQQEDSAVYLCASSFHAGEQYFGPGTRLTVT.

In this sample, this clone turned up a few times. The chain carries TRBV9 and TRBJ2-7; perhaps D is TRBD1 or TRBD2 (6 bases each). Trimming cost V 4 bases and J 6 bases, with 23 bases left between them. The length of the CDR3 is 16 residues. From germline, CDR1 is SGDLS and CDR2 YYNGEE. The chain's CDR3 is CASSPKGGRGYFEQYF. The CDR3 nucleotides are TGTGCCAGCAGCCCAAAGGGGGGCAGGGGATATTTCGAGCAGTACTTC.

V usage is TRBV7-8 and J usage is TRBJ1-5; D remains ambiguous. The CDR3 consists of 16 residues. Germline loops: CDR1 SGHVS, CDR2 FQNEAQ. With 1 base removed from V and 3 bases from J, the gap between germline ends came to 13 bases. CDR3 nucleotide sequence: TGTGCCAGCAGCTTAGGGTCCGGGATTGACAATCAGCCCCAGCATTTT. It translates to CASSLGSGIDNQPQHF.

V is TRBV7-6 and J is TRBJ2-1; TRBD2 aligns across 11 bases. Germline lookup yields CDR1 SGHVS and CDR2 FNYEAQ. The trim removed 7 bases at V and 7 bases at J, leaving 12 bases unmatched. The length of the CDR3 is 16 residues. CDR3 nucleotides: TGTGCCAGCAAGGCAGTCGGGACTAGCGGACTTAATGAGCAGTTCTTC. It is translated as CASKAVGTSGLNEQFF.

The V call is TRBV5-8, the J call TRBJ2-2, with 7 bases fitting TRBD1. J gave up 7 bases and V 4 bases, and 4 bases lay outside the gene matches. This CDR3 comprises 13 residues. The germline V gene encodes CDR1 SGHTS and CDR2 YDEGEE. In DNA, the CDR3 is TGTGCCAGCAGCCTGGGACAGCTCGGGGAGCTGTTTTTT. This codes for CASSLGQLGELFF.

The chain employs TRBV21-1 and TRBJ2-7. TRBV21-1 is tagged as a pseudogene. The CDR3 contains 14 residues. In DNA form, the CDR3 reads TGTGCCAGCAGCACCGGCGATAGAACCTTCGAGCAGTACTTC. Amino acid sequence: CASSTGDRTFEQYF.

The CDR3 reads CASSVRQNNEQFF. Here the CDR3 DNA reads TGTGCCAGCAGCGTTCGGCAGAACAATGAGCAGTTCTTC. The chain carries TRBV9 and TRBJ2-1, with D uncertain. Germline V gene sequence: CDR1 SGDLS, CDR2 YYNGEE. This CDR3 has 13 residues. Trimming removed 2 bases at V and 5 bases at J, with 8 bases between.

The chain has TRBV19 and TRBJ1-5, with D perhaps TRBD1 (5 bases). The ends were cut back, 5 bases at V and 0 bases at J, with 11 bases in the middle. Germline V CDR1 and CDR2: LNHDA, SQIVND (reference sequence). The length of the CDR3 is 15 residues. This CDR3 is CASSVDISSNQPQHF. The CDR3 coding sequence is TGTGCCAGTAGTGTGGACATCAGTAGCAATCAGCCCCAGCATTTT.

This sequence joins TRBV6-5 and TRBJ1-2; D is perhaps TRBD1 (6 bases). V lost 4 bases and J 2 bases, leaving 11 bases between the germline ends. The germline V gene has CDR1 MNHEY and CDR2 SVGAGI. This CDR3 comprises 14 residues. CDR3 sequence reads: CASSFRQVNYGYTF. The CDR3 region has the DNA TGTGCCAGCAGTTTCAGACAGGTCAACTATGGCTACACCTTC.

V usage is TRBV7-8 and J usage is TRBJ2-7; possible D gene TRBD2, 7 bases. Trimming removed 5 bases at V and 3 bases at J, with 17 bases between. CDR3 size: 15 residues. Germline assignment: CDR1 SGHVS and CDR2 FQNEAQ. The CDR3 bases are TGTGCCAGCAGCACAGGGAGCGGGGTATACTACGAGCAGTACTTC. Translating gives CASSTGSGVYYEQYF. Looking up the rest from reference TRBV7-8 and TRBJ2-7 gives the full variable domain: GAGVSQSPRYKVAKRGQDVALRCDPISGHVSLFWYQQALGQGPEFLTYFQNEAQLDKSGLPSDRFFAERPEGSVSTLKIQRTQQEDSAVYLCASSTGSGVYYEQYFGPGTRLTVT.

This clone was counted a few times. Other DNA sequences in this specimen translate into the identical CDR3. V usage is TRBV18 and J usage is TRBJ2-1; 12 bases are shared with TRBD2. This CDR3 has 14 residues. V shed 3 bases and J 8 bases; nucleotides not matched to a gene: 2. The V gene's germline CDR1 is KGHSH and CDR2 LQKENI. The chain's CDR3 is CASSPGLAGYEQFF. In nucleotides, the CDR3 is TGTGCCAGCTCACCCGGACTAGCGGGGTATGAGCAGTTCTTC.

The J gene is TRBJ1-2, the V gene TRBV5-8, with TRBD1 as a possible D gene (5 bases). Germline CDR1 SGHTS, CDR2 YDEGEE. V was trimmed by 4 bases and J by 7 bases, leaving 17 bases between them. CDR3 size: 14 residues. The CDR3 protein is CASSRIQASSGYTF. The CDR3 nucleotides are TGTGCCAGCAGCCGGATACAGGCGAGTTCTGGCTACACCTTC.

The rearrangement joins TRBV29-1 to TRBJ2-2; 9 positions match TRBD2. Unmatched junction bases numbered 11, after V lost 6 bases and J lost 0 bases. The CDR3 extends over 17 amino acids. CDR1 and CDR2 (germline): SQVTM, ANQGSEA. This CDR3 is CSVLIAGAPSNTGELFF. Here the CDR3 DNA reads TGCAGCGTACTGATAGCGGGGGCCCCCTCGAACACCGGGGAGCTGTTTTTT.

This chain joins TRBV7-2 and TRBJ2-1; 13 nucleotides align to TRBD2. CDR1 is SGHTA and CDR2 is FQGNSA in the germline V gene. The CDR3 spans 15 residues. V lost 5 bases and J lost 8; bases outside the gene matches: 6. CDR3 nucleotide sequence: TGTGCCAGCAGCACCGGGACTAGCGGGATCTATGAGCAGTTCTTC. It codes for CASSTGTSGIYEQFF.

The chain recombines TRBV24-1 with TRBJ2-2; 9 bases line up with TRBD1. The CDR3 consists of 14 residues. Germline CDR1 is KGHDR and CDR2 is SFDVKD. The V gene end was trimmed by 5 bases and the J gene end by 6 bases; junction bases not matched to a gene: 3. In DNA form, the CDR3 reads TGTGCCACCAGTGGGACAGGGGTGTCCGGGGAGCTGTTTTTT. Residues: CATSGTGVSGELFF.

This chain connects TRBV11-2 to TRBJ2-3, with 10 positions matching TRBD1. J was trimmed by 6 bases and V by 5 bases; bases with no gene match: 8. This CDR3 comprises 15 residues. Germline CDR1 and CDR2: SGHAT and FQNNGV. The CDR3: CASSPGQGEADTQYF. The CDR3 DNA reads TGTGCCAGCAGCCCTGGACAGGGGGAGGCGGATACGCAGTATTTT.

V usage is TRBV6-1 and J usage is TRBJ1-2; D call uncertain. Per germline, CDR1 MNHNS and CDR2 SASEGT. The V end lost 2 bases, the J end lost 4 bases, and 11 bases lay between the germline ends. The CDR3 contains 14 residues. CDR3 coding DNA: TGTGCCAGCAGTGAATATCAGGTGCCCTATGGCTACACCTTC. Translation: CASSEYQVPYGYTF.

CDR3: CASSWPSRGREAFF. The CDR3 coding sequence is TGTGCCAGCAGTTGGCCGTCCAGGGGCCGTGAAGCTTTCTTT. V gene TRBV28 combines with J gene TRBJ1-1; D perhaps matches TRBD1 (6 bases). CDR3 size: 14 residues. Trimming stripped 4 bases from V and 7 bases from J, with 16 bases between. CDR1 MDHEN and CDR2 SYDVKM come from the germline V gene.

This clone was seen a single time. The chain employs TRBV14 and TRBJ2-5; TRBD2 agrees at 8 bases. The length of the CDR3 is 17 residues. Germline V lookup: CDR1 SGHDN, CDR2 FVKESK. V lost 2 bases, J lost 5 bases, and 13 bases stayed unmatched. The CDR3, as DNA: TGTGCCAGCAGCCAACTCTCATCGGGGGGGGTTCTGGAGACCCAGTACTTC. Encoded protein: CASSQLSSGGVLETQYF. Full variable domain (remainder filled in from reference TRBV14 and TRBJ2-5): EAGVTQFPSHSVIEKGQTVTLRCDPISGHDNLYWYRRVMGKEIKFLLHFVKESKQDESGMPNNRFLAERTGGTYSTLKVQPAELEDSGVYFCASSQLSSGGVLETQYFGPGTRLLVL.

The chain couples TRBV4-2 to TRBJ1-1; the match to TRBD1 covers 11 bases. The germline gives CDR1 LGHNA, CDR2 YNFKEQ. Losses at the gene ends were 3 bases for V and 4 bases for J; bases not matched to a gene: 4. This CDR3 has 15 amino acids. The CDR3 is CASSQDRGRSTEAFF. Here the CDR3 DNA reads TGTGCCAGCAGCCAGGACAGGGGGCGAAGCACTGAAGCTTTCTTT.

This chain uses TRBV10-2 with TRBJ2-7; 10 nucleotides agree with TRBD2. From germline, CDR1 is WSHSY and CDR2 SAAADI. The CDR3 has 12 residues. V was clipped by 11 bases and J by 7 bases; unmatched bases: 8. The CDR3 spells CAGAGGPGEQYF. CDR3 nucleotide sequence: TGCGCCGGAGCGGGAGGGCCTGGTGAGCAGTACTTC.

This chain uses TRBV7-2 with TRBJ1-1; D uncertain. Germline V gives CDR1 SGHTA, CDR2 FQGNSA. V was clipped by 1 base and J by 7 bases, with 10 bases between them. The CDR3 totals 13 residues. The CDR3 DNA reads TGTGCCAGCAGCTTAGAAGGGCAGATTGAAGCTTTCTTT. Its protein product is CASSLEGQIEAFF.

The rearrangement joins TRBV7-2 to TRBJ2-2; no reliable D call. The V gene lost 5 bases and the J gene lost 7 bases, with 14 bases spanning the gap. The germline CDR1 and CDR2 sequences are SGHTA and FQGNSA. The CDR3 consists of 14 residues. The CDR3 here is CASSLSIGIGELFF. In DNA form, the CDR3 reads TGTGCCAGCAGCCTCTCGATTGGAATCGGGGAGCTGTTTTTT.